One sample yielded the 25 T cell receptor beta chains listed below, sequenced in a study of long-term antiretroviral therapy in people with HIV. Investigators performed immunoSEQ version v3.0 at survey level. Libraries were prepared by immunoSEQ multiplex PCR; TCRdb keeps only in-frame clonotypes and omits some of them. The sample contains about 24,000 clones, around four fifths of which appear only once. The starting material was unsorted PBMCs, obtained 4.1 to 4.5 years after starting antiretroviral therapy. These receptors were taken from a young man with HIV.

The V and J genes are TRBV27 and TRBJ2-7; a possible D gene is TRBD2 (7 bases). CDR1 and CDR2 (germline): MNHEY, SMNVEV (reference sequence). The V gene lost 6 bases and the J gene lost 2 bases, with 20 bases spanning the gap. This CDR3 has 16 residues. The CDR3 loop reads CASSHGGALGAYEQYF. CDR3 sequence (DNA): TGTGCCAGCAGCCATGGGGGGGCTTTAGGGGCCTACGAGCAGTACTTC.

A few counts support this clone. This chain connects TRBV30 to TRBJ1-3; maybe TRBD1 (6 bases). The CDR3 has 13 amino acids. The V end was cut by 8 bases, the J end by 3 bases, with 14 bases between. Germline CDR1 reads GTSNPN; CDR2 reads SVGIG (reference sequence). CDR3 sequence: CAGERQVGNTIYF. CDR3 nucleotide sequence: TGTGCCGGGGAGAGACAGGTTGGAAACACCATATATTTT.

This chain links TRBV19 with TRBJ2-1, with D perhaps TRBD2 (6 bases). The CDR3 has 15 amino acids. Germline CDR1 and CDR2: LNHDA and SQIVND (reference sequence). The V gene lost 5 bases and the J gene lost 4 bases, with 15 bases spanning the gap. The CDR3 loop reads CASSLARGRYNEQFF. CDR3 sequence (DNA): TGTGCCAGTAGTCTAGCGAGAGGCCGGTACAATGAGCAGTTCTTC.

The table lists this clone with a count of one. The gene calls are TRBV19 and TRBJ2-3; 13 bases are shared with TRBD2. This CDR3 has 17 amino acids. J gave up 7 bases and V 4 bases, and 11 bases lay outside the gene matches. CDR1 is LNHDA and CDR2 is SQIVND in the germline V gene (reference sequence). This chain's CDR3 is CASSTPRTSGRIYTQYF. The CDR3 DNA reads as TGTGCCAGTAGTACCCCACGGACTAGCGGGAGAATTTATACGCAGTATTTT.

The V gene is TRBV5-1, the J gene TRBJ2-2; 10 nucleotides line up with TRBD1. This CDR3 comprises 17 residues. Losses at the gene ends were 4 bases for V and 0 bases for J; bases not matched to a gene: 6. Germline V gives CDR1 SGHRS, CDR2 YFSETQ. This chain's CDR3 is CASSLIGTGANTGELFF. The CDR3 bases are TGCGCCAGCAGCCTTATCGGGACAGGGGCGAACACCGGGGAGCTGTTTTTT.

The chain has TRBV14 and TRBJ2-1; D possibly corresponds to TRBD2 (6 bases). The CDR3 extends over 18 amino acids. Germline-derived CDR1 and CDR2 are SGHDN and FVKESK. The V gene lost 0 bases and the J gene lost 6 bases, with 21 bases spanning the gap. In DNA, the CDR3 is TGTGCCAGCAGCCAAGATCCGGGTGGAGTAAAGGAGGGCAATGAGCAGTTCTTC. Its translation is CASSQDPGGVKEGNEQFF.

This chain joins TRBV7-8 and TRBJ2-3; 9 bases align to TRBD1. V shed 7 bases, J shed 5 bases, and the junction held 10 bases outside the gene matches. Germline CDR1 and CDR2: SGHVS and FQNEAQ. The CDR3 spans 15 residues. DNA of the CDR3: TGTGCCAGCATCTCCCGGGACAGGGCTGGAGATACGCAGTATTTT. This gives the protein CASISRDRAGDTQYF.

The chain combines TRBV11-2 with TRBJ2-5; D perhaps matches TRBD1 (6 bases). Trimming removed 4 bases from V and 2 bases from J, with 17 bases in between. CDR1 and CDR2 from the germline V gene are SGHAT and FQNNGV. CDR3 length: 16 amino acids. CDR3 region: CASSSRPGTRQETQYF. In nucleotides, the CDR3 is TGTGCCAGCAGCTCCCGACCCGGGACACGGCAAGAGACCCAGTACTTC.

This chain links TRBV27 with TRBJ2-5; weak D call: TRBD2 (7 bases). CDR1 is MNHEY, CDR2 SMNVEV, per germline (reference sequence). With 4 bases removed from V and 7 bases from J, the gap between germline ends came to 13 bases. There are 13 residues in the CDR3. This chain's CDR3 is CASSWGGSGTQYF. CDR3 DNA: TGTGCCAGCAGTTGGGGGGGCAGCGGGACCCAGTACTTC.

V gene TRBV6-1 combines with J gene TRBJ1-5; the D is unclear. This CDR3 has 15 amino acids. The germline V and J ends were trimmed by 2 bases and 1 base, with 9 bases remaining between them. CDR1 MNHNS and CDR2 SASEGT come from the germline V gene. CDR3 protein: CASSEFTGSNQPQHF. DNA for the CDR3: TGTGCCAGCAGTGAATTTACGGGGAGCAATCAGCCCCAGCATTTT.

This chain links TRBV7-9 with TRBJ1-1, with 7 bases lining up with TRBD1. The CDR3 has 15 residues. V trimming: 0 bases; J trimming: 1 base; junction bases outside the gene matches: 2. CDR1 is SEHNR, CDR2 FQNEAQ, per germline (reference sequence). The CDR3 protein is CASSLAQGGNTEAFF. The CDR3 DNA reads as TGTGCCAGCAGCTTAGCGCAGGGGGGGAACACTGAAGCTTTCTTT.

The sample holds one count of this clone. The CDR3 coding sequence is TGTGCCAGCAGACAGTGGGGGAACGGCATTCAGTACTTC. It specifies CASRQWGNGIQYF. This sequence joins TRBV27 and TRBJ2-4; D may correspond to TRBD1 or TRBD2 (5 bases each). This CDR3 has 13 amino acids. The germline CDR1 and CDR2 sequences are MNHEY and SMNVEV (reference sequence). The V gene lost 6 bases and the J gene lost 9 bases, with 15 bases spanning the gap.

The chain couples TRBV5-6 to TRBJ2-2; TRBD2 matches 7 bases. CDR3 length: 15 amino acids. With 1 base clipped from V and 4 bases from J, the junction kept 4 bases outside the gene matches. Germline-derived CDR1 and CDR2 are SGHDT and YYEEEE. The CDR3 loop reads CASSLLAGLTGELFF. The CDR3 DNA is TGTGCCAGCAGCTTGTTAGCGGGCCTCACCGGGGAGCTGTTTTTT.

In DNA form, the CDR3 reads TGCGCCAGCACCTACGGGCGGAGGGGAGGGAACACTGAAGCTTTCTTT. This sequence encodes CASTYGRRGGNTEAFF. The rearrangement joins TRBV5-1 to TRBJ1-1; possibly TRBD1 for D (5 bases). Germline V gene data show CDR1 as SGHRS and CDR2 as YFSETQ. Trimming took off 6 bases at V and 1 base at J, with 19 bases between the two ends. The CDR3 has 16 amino acids.

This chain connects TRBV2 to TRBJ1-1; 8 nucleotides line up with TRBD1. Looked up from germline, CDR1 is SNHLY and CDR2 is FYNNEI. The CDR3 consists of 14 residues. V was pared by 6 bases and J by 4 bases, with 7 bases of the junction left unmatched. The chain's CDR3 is CASRRTGWSTEAFF. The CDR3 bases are TGTGCCAGCAGGAGGACAGGGTGGAGCACTGAAGCTTTCTTT.

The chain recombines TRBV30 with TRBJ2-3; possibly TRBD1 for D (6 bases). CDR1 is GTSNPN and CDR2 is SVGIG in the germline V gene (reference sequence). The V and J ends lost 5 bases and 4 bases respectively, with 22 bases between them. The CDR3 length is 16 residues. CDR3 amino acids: CAWLGEGDYGSDTQYF. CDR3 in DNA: TGTGCCTGGCTCGGAGAGGGGGATTACGGTTCAGATACGCAGTATTTT.

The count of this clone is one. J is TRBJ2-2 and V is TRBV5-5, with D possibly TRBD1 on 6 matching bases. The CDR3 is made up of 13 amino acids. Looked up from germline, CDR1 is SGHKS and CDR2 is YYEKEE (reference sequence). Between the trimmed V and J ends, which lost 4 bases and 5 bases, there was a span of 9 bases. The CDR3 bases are TGTGCCAGCAGCGTAACAGGGACCGGGGAGCTGTTTTTT. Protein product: CASSVTGTGELFF.

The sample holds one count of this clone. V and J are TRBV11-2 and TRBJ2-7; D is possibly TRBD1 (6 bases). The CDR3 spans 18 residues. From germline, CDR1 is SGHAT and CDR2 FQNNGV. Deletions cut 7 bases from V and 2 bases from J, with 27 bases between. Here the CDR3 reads CASIDLPERRDNPYEQYF. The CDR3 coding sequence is TGTGCCAGCATCGACCTTCCTGAACGCCGGGACAACCCCTACGAGCAGTACTTC.

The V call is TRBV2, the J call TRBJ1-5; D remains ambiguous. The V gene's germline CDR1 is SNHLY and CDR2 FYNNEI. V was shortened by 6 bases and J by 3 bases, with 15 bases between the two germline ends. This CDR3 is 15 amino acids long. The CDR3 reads CASRGSHDLNQPQHF. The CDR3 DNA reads TGTGCCAGCAGGGGCAGCCACGATCTCAATCAGCCCCAGCATTTT.

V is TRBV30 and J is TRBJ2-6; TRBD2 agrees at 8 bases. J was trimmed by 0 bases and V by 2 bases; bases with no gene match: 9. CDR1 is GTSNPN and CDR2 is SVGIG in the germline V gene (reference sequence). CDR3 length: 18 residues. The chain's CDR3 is CAWSWNSGTFSGANVLTF. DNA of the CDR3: TGTGCCTGGAGTTGGAATAGCGGGACCTTCTCTGGGGCCAACGTCCTGACTTTC.

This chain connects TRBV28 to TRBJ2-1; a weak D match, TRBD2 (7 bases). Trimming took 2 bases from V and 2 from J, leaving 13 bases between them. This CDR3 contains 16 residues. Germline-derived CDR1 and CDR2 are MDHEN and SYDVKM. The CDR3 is CASSLLGGGPYNEQFF. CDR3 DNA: TGTGCCAGCAGTTTACTGGGAGGGGGACCCTACAATGAGCAGTTCTTC.

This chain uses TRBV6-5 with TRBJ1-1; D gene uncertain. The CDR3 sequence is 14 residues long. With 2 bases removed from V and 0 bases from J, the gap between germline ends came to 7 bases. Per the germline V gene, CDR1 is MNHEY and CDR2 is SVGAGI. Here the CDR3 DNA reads TGTGCCAGCAGTTACAGTCTCCTGAACACTGAAGCTTTCTTT. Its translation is CASSYSLLNTEAFF.

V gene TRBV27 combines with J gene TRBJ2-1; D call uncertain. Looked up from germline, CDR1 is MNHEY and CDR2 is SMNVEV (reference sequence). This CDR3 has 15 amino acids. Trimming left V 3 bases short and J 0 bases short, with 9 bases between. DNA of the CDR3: TGTGCCAGCAGTTTGATCCCAAGCTCCTACAATGAGCAGTTCTTC. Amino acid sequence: CASSLIPSSYNEQFF.

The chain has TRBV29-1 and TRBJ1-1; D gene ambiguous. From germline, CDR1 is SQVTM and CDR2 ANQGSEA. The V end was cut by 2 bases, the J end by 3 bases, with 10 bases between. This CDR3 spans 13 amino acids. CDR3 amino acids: CSVEIGRDTEAFF. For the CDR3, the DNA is TGCAGCGTTGAAATTGGCAGAGACACTGAAGCTTTCTTT.

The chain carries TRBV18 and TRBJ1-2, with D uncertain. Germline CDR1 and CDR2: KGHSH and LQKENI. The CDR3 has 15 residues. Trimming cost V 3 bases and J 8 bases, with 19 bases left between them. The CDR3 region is CASSPAPGSRYGYTF. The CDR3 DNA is TGTGCCAGCTCACCCGCACCCGGATCACGATACGGCTACACCTTC. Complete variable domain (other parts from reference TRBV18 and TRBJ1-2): NAGVMQNPRHLVRRRGQEARLRCSPMKGHSHVYWYRQLPEEGLKFMVYLQKENIIDESGMPKERFSAEFPKEGPSILRIQQVVRGDSAAYFCASSPAPGSRYGYTFGSGTRLTVV.